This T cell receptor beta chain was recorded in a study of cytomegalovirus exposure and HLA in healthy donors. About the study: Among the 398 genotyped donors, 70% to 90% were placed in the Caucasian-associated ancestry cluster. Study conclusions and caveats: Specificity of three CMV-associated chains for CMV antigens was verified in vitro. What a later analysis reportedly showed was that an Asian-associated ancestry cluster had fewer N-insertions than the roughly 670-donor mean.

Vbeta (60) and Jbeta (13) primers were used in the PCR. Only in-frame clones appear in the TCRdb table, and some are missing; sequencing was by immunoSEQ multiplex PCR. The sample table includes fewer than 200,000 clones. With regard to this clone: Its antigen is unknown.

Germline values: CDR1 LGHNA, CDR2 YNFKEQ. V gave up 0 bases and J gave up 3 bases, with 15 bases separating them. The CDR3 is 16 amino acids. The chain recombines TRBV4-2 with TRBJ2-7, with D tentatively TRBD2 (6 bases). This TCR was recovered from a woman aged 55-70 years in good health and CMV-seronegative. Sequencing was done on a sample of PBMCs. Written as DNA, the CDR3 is TGTGCCAGCAGCCAAGAGGGGCTAGCGCTACTCTACGAGCAGTACTTC. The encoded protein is CASSQEGLALLYEQYF.